This is a list of T cell receptor beta chains from one sample in a study of blood T cell repertoires in COVID-19. TCRdb's copy holds only in-frame clones and misses some; the assay was immunoSEQ multiplex PCR. The sample lists roughly 350,000 clones, around 90% seen once, with approximately 17% in the top ten. The sequenced material came from PBMCs or T cells enriched from blood (not recorded which). These receptors all stem from a young woman who had recovered from COVID-19. The CDR3 runs from the conserved cysteine through the conserved F or W. Fields, in order: clone size, V gene, J gene, D gene, CDR3 protein, CDR3 DNA. The D gene is left open where the match is weak. For some rows the clone size is stated as once, few or many, or as a class when expanded; others skip it.

once	TRBV12-3/TRBV12-4	TRBJ1-3	.	CASRPQGNTIYF	TGTGCCAGCAGACCACAGGGTAACACCATATATTTT
.	TRBV11-3	TRBJ1-1	.	CASSFPLQGNTEAFF	TGTGCCAGCAGCTTCCCCCTTCAGGGGAACACTGAAGCTTTCTTT
.	TRBV28	TRBJ1-1	TRBD1	CASRHRTGFGTEAFF	TGTGCCAGCAGACATAGGACAGGATTCGGAACTGAAGCTTTCTTT
.	TRBV28	TRBJ1-1	TRBD1	CASSLRAIGTGGDTEAFF	TGTGCCAGCAGTTTACGGGCTATAGGGACAGGGGGAGACACTGAAGCTTTCTTT
.	TRBV28	TRBJ1-1	TRBD1	CASSREGDRPMNTEAFF	TGTGCCAGCAGCCGTGAAGGGGACAGGCCGATGAACACTGAAGCTTTCTTT
once	TRBV7-8	TRBJ2-1	.	CASSGGLDNEQFF	TGTGCCAGCAGTGGGGGCTTGGACAATGAGCAGTTCTTC
.	TRBV9	TRBJ2-3	TRBD2	CASSVRVGGRSTDTQYF	TGTGCCAGCAGCGTTCGGGTGGGCGGGAGATCGACAGATACGCAGTATTTT
.	TRBV5-1	TRBJ1-1	.	CASSLQGRTEAFF	TGCGCCAGCAGCTTGCAGGGCCGCACTGAAGCTTTCTTT
.	TRBV28	TRBJ1-6	.	CASSRAPRSPSLVFNSPLHF	TGTGCCAGCAGCCGAGCCCCTCGGTCGCCGAGCTTAGTCTTTAATTCACCCCTCCACTTT
.	TRBV5-1	TRBJ2-1	.	CASSLGGGGLDNEQFF	TGCGCCAGCAGCTTGGGTGGCGGGGGCCTAGACAATGAGCAGTTCTTC
.	TRBV2	TRBJ2-5	TRBD1	CASSDEATGGGQETQYF	TGTGCCAGCAGTGACGAAGCGACAGGGGGCGGGCAAGAGACCCAGTACTTC
.	TRBV3-1/TRBV3-2	TRBJ2-3	.	CASSQVDAGPRRDTQYF	TGTGCCAGCAGCCAAGTTGATGCGGGACCCCGCCGAGATACGCAGTATTTT
.	TRBV5-1	TRBJ2-3	TRBD2	CASSLGTSGATDTQYF	TGCGCCAGCAGCTTGGGGACTAGCGGCGCTACAGATACGCAGTATTTT
few	TRBV30	TRBJ1-1	.	CAWSVRAPISNTEAFF	TGTGCCTGGAGTGTCAGGGCCCCAATCTCTAACACTGAAGCTTTCTTT
.	TRBV2	TRBJ1-6	TRBD1	CASSATGANSPLHF	TGTGCCAGCAGTGCCACAGGGGCAAATTCACCCCTCCACTTT
.	TRBV7-9	TRBJ2-1	TRBD1	CASSLATGRSFNEQFF	TGTGCCAGCAGCTTGGCGACAGGGAGATCGTTCAATGAGCAGTTCTTC
.	TRBV7-2	TRBJ1-4	.	CASSPQGNLVGELFF	TGTGCCAGCAGCCCACAGGGTAACCTTGTGGGTGAACTGTTTTTT
.	TRBV6-5	TRBJ2-7	.	CASSYSVVSSYEQYF	TGTGCCAGCAGTTATTCGGTAGTAAGCTCCTACGAGCAGTACTTC
.	TRBV28	TRBJ2-1	TRBD2	CASSFRSGRHNEQFF	TGTGCCAGCAGTTTCAGGAGCGGGAGGCACAATGAGCAGTTCTTC
.	TRBV12-3/TRBV12-4	TRBJ1-6	.	CASSLGYSPLHF	TGTGCCAGCAGTTTGGGCTATTCACCCCTCCACTTT
once	TRBV4-3	TRBJ2-2	TRBD2	CASSQGGGTGELFF	TGCGCCAGCAGCCAAGGGGGGGGCACCGGGGAGCTGTTTTTT
.	TRBV19	TRBJ2-5	TRBD2	CASSMSREGWETQYF	TGTGCCAGTAGTATGAGTCGGGAGGGCTGGGAGACCCAGTACTTC
.	TRBV19	TRBJ2-2	TRBD2	CASVKSWGSSGTNTGELFF	TGTGCCAGTGTCAAATCCTGGGGGTCTAGCGGGACGAACACCGGGGAGCTGTTTTTT
.	TRBV4-2	TRBJ2-1	TRBD2	CASSQGGGVSYNEQFF	TGTGCCAGCAGCCAAGGCGGGGGGGTCTCCTACAATGAGCAGTTCTTC
.	TRBV28	TRBJ1-2	TRBD1	CASSLGGTGGGYTF	TGTGCCAGCAGTTTAGGGGGGACAGGGGGCGGCTACACCTTC
.	TRBV19	TRBJ2-5	.	CASRQGQETQYF	TGTGCCAGTAGGCAGGGGCAAGAGACCCAGTACTTC
.	TRBV7-9	TRBJ1-4	.	CASSPLAGEKLFF	TGTGCCAGCAGTCCTCTGGCTGGTGAAAAACTGTTTTTT
once	TRBV20-1	TRBJ1-2	.	CSASNQGGYGYTF	TGCAGTGCTAGTAATCAGGGAGGATATGGCTACACCTTC
.	TRBV5-1	TRBJ2-3	TRBD2	CASSQGLAGVGDTQYF	TGCGCCAGCAGCCAAGGACTAGCGGGGGTCGGAGATACGCAGTATTTT
.	TRBV4-3	TRBJ2-1	TRBD1	CASSQGTGDNEQFF	TGCGCCAGCAGCCAAGGGACAGGGGACAATGAGCAGTTCTTC
.	TRBV28	TRBJ1-1	TRBD1	CASSLGTGGGTEAFF	TGTGCCAGCAGTTTAGGGACAGGGGGTGGAACTGAAGCTTTCTTT
few	TRBV29-1	TRBJ2-7	TRBD1	CSVQDRGAYEQYF	TGCAGCGTGCAGGACAGGGGAGCCTACGAGCAGTACTTC
once	TRBV30	TRBJ1-2	.	CAWSGPAGAYGYTF	TGTGCCTGGAGTGGGCCGGCTGGGGCATATGGCTACACCTTC
.	TRBV5-1	TRBJ2-3	.	CASRSGDTQYF	TGCGCCAGCAGATCGGGGGATACGCAGTATTTT
.	TRBV28	TRBJ1-3	.	CASISEAGNTIYF	TGTGCCAGCATAAGTGAGGCCGGAAACACCATATATTTT
.	TRBV27	TRBJ2-7	.	CASSLGRGFYEQYF	TGTGCCAGCAGTTTAGGTAGGGGTTTCTACGAGCAGTACTTC
.	TRBV27	TRBJ2-3	.	CASSTYFQTVRPDTQYF	TGTGCCAGCAGTACGTATTTTCAAACGGTGAGGCCAGATACGCAGTATTTT
once	TRBV24-1	TRBJ2-1	TRBD1	CATGAGGFLGRGVHSYNEQFF	TGTGCCACCGGGGCAGGGGGCTTCCTCGGACGAGGCGTACACTCCTACAATGAGCAGTTCTTC
.	TRBV27	TRBJ2-5	TRBD1	CASTGTGQETQYF	TGTGCCAGCACCGGGACAGGGCAAGAGACCCAGTACTTC
.	TRBV9	TRBJ2-7	TRBD2	CASSVEGLDAYEQYF	TGTGCCAGCAGCGTAGAAGGACTAGACGCTTACGAGCAGTACTTC
.	TRBV27	TRBJ1-5	.	CASSLSRGMDNQPQHF	TGTGCCAGCAGTTTATCGAGAGGGATGGACAATCAGCCCCAGCATTTT
.	TRBV2	TRBJ1-6	.	CASSGGLRSPLHF	TGTGCCAGCAGTGGGGGGCTTCGTTCACCCCTCCACTTT
.	TRBV7-2	TRBJ2-7	TRBD1	CASSLTRDSLYEQYF	TGTGCCAGCAGCTTAACCCGGGACAGCCTCTACGAGCAGTACTTC
.	TRBV6-5	TRBJ1-5	.	CASSYSSAGNQPQHF	TGTGCCAGCAGTTACTCGAGCGCCGGCAATCAGCCCCAGCATTTT
.	TRBV5-1	TRBJ2-1	TRBD1	CASSWGQGGSEQFF	TGCGCCAGCAGCTGGGGACAGGGAGGCAGTGAGCAGTTCTTC
once	TRBV20-1	TRBJ1-2	.	CSARSSDGYTF	TGCAGTGCTAGAAGCAGCGATGGCTACACCTTC
.	TRBV6-2/TRBV6-3	TRBJ1-2	TRBD1	CASSTLDRDYGYTF	TGTGCCAGCAGTACCCTGGACAGGGACTATGGCTACACCTTC
.	TRBV18	TRBJ2-2	.	CASSPIYFANTGELFF	TGTGCCAGCTCACCCATTTACTTCGCGAACACCGGGGAGCTGTTTTTT
.	TRBV11-3	TRBJ2-3	TRBD2	CASSLFRAGGHTDTQYF	TGTGCCAGCAGCTTATTCCGAGCGGGGGGGCACACAGATACGCAGTATTTT
once	TRBV7-8	TRBJ2-5	TRBD2	CASSSVRSGGYQETQYF	TGTGCCAGCAGCTCCGTCCGGAGCGGGGGGTACCAAGAGACCCAGTACTTC
.	TRBV28	TRBJ2-1	TRBD2	CASRGLASYNEQFF	TGTGCCAGCAGGGGACTAGCTTCCTACAATGAGCAGTTCTTC
.	TRBV7-2	TRBJ2-5	TRBD2	CASSRGLAGAQETQYF	TGTGCCAGCAGCCGGGGACTAGCGGGGGCACAAGAGACCCAGTACTTC
.	TRBV3-1/TRBV3-2	TRBJ1-1	TRBD1	CASSVLTGGTEAFF	TGTGCCAGCAGCGTCCTGACAGGGGGCACTGAAGCTTTCTTT
.	TRBV18	TRBJ2-7	TRBD2	CASSPGLAGSEQYF	TGTGCCAGCTCACCGGGACTAGCGGGTTCCGAGCAGTACTTC
.	TRBV28	TRBJ1-6	.	CASNLDRGMDSPLHF	TGTGCCAGCAATCTAGACCGGGGTATGGATTCACCCCTCCACTTT